The TCR beta chain described here comes from a study of CD8+ T cells in alopecia areata. Germline V gene lookup returns CDR1 KGHSH and CDR2 LQKENI. CDR3 size: 16 residues. V dropped 3 bases and J dropped 12 bases, with 26 bases sitting between them. Those with alopecia areata gave lesional scalp punch biopsies and peripheral blood. The sequencing template was cDNA reverse transcribed from extracted RNA. The assay was immunoSEQ multiplex PCR, and TCRdb's table has in-frame clones only and misses some. The data contain about 12,000 clones, 60% to 65% of them singletons. The chain carries TRBV18 and TRBJ1-1; D gene unclear. Input material: skin. The sequence was collected from a human donor with alopecia areata. The CDR3 loop is CASSPNPLIMVGVTFF. CDR3 bases: TGTGCCAGCTCACCGAATCCTTTGATTATGGTGGGAGTGACTTTCTTT.